This T cell receptor (beta chain) was found in a study of regulatory T cells in long-lasting Graves disease (TCRdb year 2021). Turning to the overall study: Patients with newly diagnosed Graves' disease had been on antithyroid drugs for under 3 months. A total of 35 or so samples were covered by TCR sequencing, comprising approximately 13 persistent and around 20 newly diagnosed Graves' disease patients. The study was registered as a clinical trial and conducted in China. This study used TCR sequencing and RNA sequencing of peripheral blood to compare persistent Graves' disease patients against newly diagnosed Graves' disease patients.

Ten or more counts support this clonotype. Its antigen is not yet known. No base quality values were provided; no much bigger clone lies one nucleotide off. Study-wide findings and limitations: As a limitation, the authors acknowledged that the small sample size may reduce accuracy. Compared with newly diagnosed patients, patients with persistent Graves' disease had lower TCR Shannon entropy and fewer highly expanded clones, which suggests clonal expansion. Sequencing and analysis were limited to the TCR beta chain. Patients with persistent disease shared more public clonotypes (approximately 2,500) than newly diagnosed patients did (about 970). Only peripheral blood was studied, because thyroid tissue, the primary lesion, was inaccessible. Preferential use of TRBV28, TRBJ1-2 and TRBJ2-5 was observed in persistent disease, whereas TRBV20-1 and TRBJ2-1 were favored in newly diagnosed disease.

The time point label on this specimen signifies: newly diagnosed GD, antithyroid drugs for less than 3 months. For both TCR sequencing and RNA sequencing, RNA was extracted from PBMCs using TRIzol. The diagnosis of Graves' disease followed American Thyroid Association guidelines. Patients for the study were recruited at an endocrinology department in Xi'an, China. Each patient gave 9 to 10 milliliters of peripheral blood, collected in an EDTA anticoagulant tube. Ficoll Paque Plus density gradient separation was used to isolate PBMCs, and no further T cell sorting was done. An Agilent 2100 Bioanalyzer and agarose gel were used to assess RNA quality, and a NanoDrop 2000 was used to measure RNA concentration. From V the trimming removes 2 bases and from J it removes 2 bases, while the gene matches leave 3 bases of the junction unaccounted for. The germline V gene (reference sequence) specifies DFQATT as CDR1 and SNEGSKA as CDR2. From cysteine to phenylalanine, the CDR3 is 13 amino acids long. The only DNA kept is the CDR3, 39 bases in frame from the first base.

Library generation was performed with multiplex PCR. Sequencing used an Illumina HiSeq 4000. iRepertoire HTBI primers and Arm-PCR amplification of CDR3 regions were used to construct TCR beta libraries. PCR products were gel purified before sequencing. Per the original workflow: A total of 62 TRBV and some 15 TRBJ segments were identified across samples and were used for gene usage analysis of CDR3 amino acid clonotypes. Filtered high-quality paired reads were merged into contigs using COPE and FqMerger. BLAST was used to align contigs to IMGT TRBV, TRBD and TRBJ reference genes, with CDR3 defined following IMGT. Clonotypes above 0.1% frequency were classified as highly expanded clones. Shannon entropy served as the measure of repertoire diversity, while the Gini coefficient captured V-J evenness. Public clonotypes were defined as clonotypes shared by more than one individual. TCRdb trimmed the raw reads at Q25, called clones with MiXCR and kept productive beta chains. Identical CDR3 proteins give one entry, which carries the most common genes and DNA. TCRdb's processing, not the study's, gives the V and J calls here. Across this sample there are about 540,000 distinct CDR3 sequences, with approximately 12% seen only once. About 9.1% of the sample belongs to the ten largest clones.

The same specimen was also included in a second study, on T cells in Graves' hyperthyroidism and ophthalmopathy. As that second study puts it: Graves' hyperthyroidism was defined as stable when no progression to ophthalmopathy occurred over 18 months of follow-up. Hyperthyroidism patients were newly diagnosed, with disease duration under 2 months, and aged 18 to 65 years. The study excluded patients with uncontrolled infections, other autoimmune diseases, pregnancy or lactation. Diagnoses relied on clinical symptoms, serum thyroxine and TRAb, thyroid ultrasound and orbital computed tomography. A first-round RT-PCR of the TCR CDR3 used the HTBI primer set with the Qiagen OneStep RT-PCR kit. Blood samples also contained most of the expanded thyroid clonotypes (frequency above 0.001), which suggests that blood repertoires may reflect thyroid immune responses. In cross-validation, a model built on a 13 V-J signature told ophthalmopathy apart from stable hyperthyroidism with over 85% sensitivity and 81% to 82% specificity, and in testing the same model reached 80%/75%. In validation, the model predicted progression to ophthalmopathy with approximately 71% sensitivity and 72.22% specificity, a median of 6.5 months before onset. To identify distinguishing TCR V-J signatures, a discovery cohort of 100 or so patients was used, comprising 43 with Graves' ophthalmopathy and around 57 with stable Graves' hyperthyroidism. Prospective prediction of ophthalmopathy was tested in an independent validation cohort consisting of roughly 20 hyperthyroidism patients and approximately 16 patients who later progressed to ophthalmopathy. The roughly 100 discovery patients were randomly split 7:3 into training and test sets. In roughly six Graves' hyperthyroidism patients, the study also compared T-cell repertoires from thyroid tissue with T-cell repertoires from blood. After sampling, hyperthyroidism patients received methimazole starting at 30 mg daily, and ophthalmopathy patients received high-dose intravenous methylprednisolone. Libraries were constructed in a second round of multiplex PCR, after which size selection and purification were carried out. Libraries were sequenced paired-end with 100 bp reads on an Illumina HiSeq2000. SOAPnuke was used to process the raw data, throwing out any read that contained adapters or uncalled bases, had a mean Phred below 15, or lacked an exact constant-primer or identifier match. High-quality paired reads were merged with COPE v1.2.5, and unique nucleotide sequences were defined as clonotypes. MiTCR v1.1 was used to align the clonotypes against IMGT TRBV, TRBD and TRBJ reference segments. Analysis was restricted to V-J combinations with a frequency above 0.0001, which covered about 99% of repertoires. A TCS score was defined as the ratio of F50 (clonal expansion) to E x V (chaos), with BLOSUM62-based TCRdist applied between CDR3 peptides within each V-J. Welch's t-statistics and random forest reduced roughly 540 V-J features to roughly 13, which were used in a naive Bayes classifier (R e1071). No statistical method was used to set the sample size in advance, and investigators knew the group allocation. According to the paper, TCR Vbeta CDR3 sequencing was carried out on about 140 peripheral blood samples, which came from 40 to 45 ophthalmopathy, around 75 hyperthyroidism and approximately 17 progressor patients.

The input for sequencing was peripheral blood mononuclear cells (PBMCs), taken at new diagnosis, from a patient treated with antithyroid drugs. The chain is made from TRBV20-1 and TRBJ2-7, and 7 junction bases match TRBD2. The sequence came from a man aged 25 to 40 with Graves disease. Donor details come from another sample of the same person, matched by shared clones. The DNA reads TGCAGTGCTAGACTAGCGGCTACCTACGAGCAGTACTTC. This translates into CSARLAATYEQYF.